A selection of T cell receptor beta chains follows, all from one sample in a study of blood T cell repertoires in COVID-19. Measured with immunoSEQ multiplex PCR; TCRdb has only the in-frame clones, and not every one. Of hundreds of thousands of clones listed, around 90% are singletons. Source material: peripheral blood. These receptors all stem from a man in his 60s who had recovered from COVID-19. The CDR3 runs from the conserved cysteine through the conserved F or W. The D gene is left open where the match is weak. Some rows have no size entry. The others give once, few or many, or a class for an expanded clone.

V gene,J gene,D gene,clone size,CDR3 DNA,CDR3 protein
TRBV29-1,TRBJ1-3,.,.,TGCAGCGTTGGGACAGAAAACACCATATATTTT,CSVGTENTIYF
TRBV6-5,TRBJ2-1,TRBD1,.,TGTGCCATGCGATCCGGGACAGGGGTCGTAAATGAGCAGTTCTTC,CAMRSGTGVVNEQFF
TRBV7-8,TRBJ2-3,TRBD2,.,TGTGCCAGCAGCGGGGGGGTGGAAGAAACGCAGTATTTT,CASSGGVEETQYF
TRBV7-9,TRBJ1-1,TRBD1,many,TGTGCCAGCAGCTTAGAAGGACAGGACGCTGAAGCTTTCTTT,CASSLEGQDAEAFF
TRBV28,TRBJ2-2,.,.,TGTGCCAGCAGTTCGCTAGCTATCGGGGAGCTGTTTTTT,CASSSLAIGELFF
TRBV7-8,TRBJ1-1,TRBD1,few,TGTGCCAGCAGCTTCGGGACAGTTGTCACTGAAGCTTTCTTT,CASSFGTVVTEAFF
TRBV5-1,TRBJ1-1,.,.,TGCGCCAGCAGCTTCACGACGGGGAACACTGAAGCTTTCTTT,CASSFTTGNTEAFF
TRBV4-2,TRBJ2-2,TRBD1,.,TGTGCCAGCAGCCCACCCTCCCGACAGGGGTCGGCCGGGGAGCTGTTTTTT,CASSPPSRQGSAGELFF
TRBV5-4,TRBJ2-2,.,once,TGTGCCAGCAGTAGAGTCAGGGGCGTTCAATCCGGGGAGCTGTTTTTT,CASSRVRGVQSGELFF
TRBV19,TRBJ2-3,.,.,TGTGCCAGTAGTATGGGCAGGGACACAGATACGCAGTATTTT,CASSMGRDTDTQYF
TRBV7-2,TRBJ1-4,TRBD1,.,TGTGCCAGCACAACAGGGGGATATGAAAAACTGTTTTTT,CASTTGGYEKLFF
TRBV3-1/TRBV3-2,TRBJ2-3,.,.,TGTGCCAGCAGCCGGCGGGGAAACACAGATACGCAGTATTTT,CASSRRGNTDTQYF
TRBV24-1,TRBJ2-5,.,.,TGTGCCACCAGTGATCCTCAGAAGGGGCAAGAGACCCAGTACTTC,CATSDPQKGQETQYF
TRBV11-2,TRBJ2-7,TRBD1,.,TGTGCCAGCAGCTTAGCATCGGGACAGGGGTACGAGCAGTACTTC,CASSLASGQGYEQYF
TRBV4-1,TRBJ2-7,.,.,TGCGCCAGCAGCCAGTCAGGGGATGCCTACGAGCAGTACTTC,CASSQSGDAYEQYF
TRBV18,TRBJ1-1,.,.,TGTGCCAGCTCATCTCTCCCAGGTGAAGCTGAAGCTTTCTTT,CASSSLPGEAEAFF
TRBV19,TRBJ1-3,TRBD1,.,TGTGCCAGTAGTAGGGGACAGGGGCCTGGAAACACCATATATTTT,CASSRGQGPGNTIYF
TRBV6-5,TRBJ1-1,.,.,TGTGCCAGCAGTTACCGTCAGGGGAACACTGAAGCTTTCTTT,CASSYRQGNTEAFF
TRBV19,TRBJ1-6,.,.,TGTGCCAGTACTTCAGGGGACAAATATAATTCACCCCTCCACTTT,CASTSGDKYNSPLHF
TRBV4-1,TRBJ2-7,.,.,TGCGCCAGCAGCCGCTGGAATGGGGGCCCCTTTTTGTACGAGCAGTACTTC,CASSRWNGGPFLYEQYF
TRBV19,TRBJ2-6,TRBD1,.,TGTGCCAGTAGTACGGACAGGGGGCCATCTGGGGCCAACGTCCTGACTTTC,CASSTDRGPSGANVLTF
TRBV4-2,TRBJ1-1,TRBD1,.,TGTGCCAGCAGCCAAGGTCAGGGGGCGCGCACTGAAGCTTTCTTT,CASSQGQGARTEAFF
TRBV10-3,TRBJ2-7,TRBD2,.,TGTGCCATCAGAGAGACTAGCGGGGGCTCCTACGAGCAGTACTTC,CAIRETSGGSYEQYF
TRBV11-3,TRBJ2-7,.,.,TGTGCCAGCAGCCAGACCTCAGTGGGCAGCGGCGAGCAGTACTTC,CASSQTSVGSGEQYF
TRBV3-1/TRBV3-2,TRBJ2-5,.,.,TGTGCCAGCAGCCAAGATAAGAAGTCGGGAATAGCGAGGCACCAGTACTTC,CASSQDKKSGIARHQYF
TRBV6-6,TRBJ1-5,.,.,TGTGCCAGCAGGCCACAGGGTAGCAATCAGCCCCAGCATTTT,CASRPQGSNQPQHF
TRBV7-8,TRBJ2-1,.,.,TGTGCCAGCAGCTTGCGGGACTGGGGGAAATACAATGAGCAGTTCTTC,CASSLRDWGKYNEQFF
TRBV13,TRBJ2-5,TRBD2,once,TGTGCCAGCAGCCCCTCCCTCGCGGGGGGCCAAGAGACCCAGTACTTC,CASSPSLAGGQETQYF
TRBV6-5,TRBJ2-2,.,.,TGTGCCAGCAGTCAGGGTGGGGCGGACACCGGGGAGCTGTTTTTT,CASSQGGADTGELFF
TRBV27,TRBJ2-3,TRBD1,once,TGTGCCAGCAGTTCCTACCGGGACAGGGAAGATACGCAGTATTTT,CASSSYRDREDTQYF
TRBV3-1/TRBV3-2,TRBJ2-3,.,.,TGTGCCAGCAGCCAACGGGATCTCGGCACAGATACGCAGTATTTT,CASSQRDLGTDTQYF
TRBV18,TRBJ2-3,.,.,TGTGCCAGCTCACCAGGCTCAGATACGCAGTATTTT,CASSPGSDTQYF
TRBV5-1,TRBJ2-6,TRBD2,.,TGCGCCAGCAGGTCAGCGGGGGGGACTACTGGGGCCAACGTCCTGACTTTC,CASRSAGGTTGANVLTF
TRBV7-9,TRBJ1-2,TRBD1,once,TGTGCCAGCAGCCTCTTAACAGGGGGCTTTGGCTACACCTTC,CASSLLTGGFGYTF
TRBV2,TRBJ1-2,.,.,TGTGCCAGCACCCGCGGGGGTTCCCTGTCCTACGGCTACACCTTC,CASTRGGSLSYGYTF
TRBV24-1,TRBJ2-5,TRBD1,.,TGTGCCACCAGTGATTTCTCGCGGACAGGGCAAGAGACCCAGTACTTC,CATSDFSRTGQETQYF
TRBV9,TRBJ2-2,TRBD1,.,TGTGCCAGCAGACAGGGGGCACACGGGGAGCTGTTTTTT,CASRQGAHGELFF